This TCR beta chain originates from a study of blood T cell repertoires in COVID-19. Across the study: Samples of COVID-19 (acute and convalescent) were obtained from the United States, Italy and Spain. T cells, B-cell-depleted T cells, or PBMCs supplied cDNA or gDNA.

Germline-derived CDR1 and CDR2 are LGHDT and YNNKEL (reference sequence). V shed 4 bases and J shed 1 base, with 8 bases lying between them. The CDR3 is made up of 13 amino acids. Produced via immunoSEQ multiplex PCR; TCRdb's table is partial and in-frame only. The table includes tens of thousands of clones, around 75% detected once. The sample consisted of peripheral blood. The chain has TRBV3-1 (or the pseudogene TRBV3-2) and TRBJ2-7; unclear D gene. The sequence was obtained from a man aged 80 or over with acute or convalescent COVID-19. CDR3 sequence reads: CASSRTVSYEQYF. Here the CDR3 DNA reads TGTGCCAGCAGCCGCACGGTATCCTACGAGCAGTACTTC.